This is a list of T cell receptor beta chains from one sample in a study of OX40 agonist ivuxolimab in advanced cancers. Assay: immunoSEQ multiplex PCR; the TCRdb copy retains only in-frame clones and omits some. The sample has some 80,000 clones, 85% to 90% seen once. The sequences come from CD4+ or CD8+ T cells sorted from blood, collected in a trial of the OX40 agonist ivuxolimab. The receptors stem from an adult with an advanced solid tumor such as melanoma, head and neck, liver or kidney cancer. CDR3s include the opening cysteine and the closing phenylalanine or tryptophan. A D gene is named only where the DNA matches it firmly. Clone size is shown for a subset of rows, as once, few, many or a class of expanded clone.

v_call: TRBV15; clone_size: .; d_call: TRBD2; cdr3_length: 17; j_call: TRBJ2-4; cdr3_aa: CATSRAASGVAKNIQYF; cdr3_nt: TGTGCCACCAGCAGAGCCGCTAGCGGGGTAGCCAAAAACATTCAGTACTTC
v_call: TRBV6-4; clone_size: .; d_call: .; cdr3_length: 13; j_call: TRBJ1-1; cdr3_aa: CASSAARGTEAFF; cdr3_nt: TGTGCCAGCAGTGCCGCTCGGGGGACTGAAGCTTTCTTT
v_call: TRBV6-5; clone_size: .; d_call: .; cdr3_length: 15; j_call: TRBJ2-7; cdr3_aa: CASSYLGASSYEQYF; cdr3_nt: TGTGCCAGCAGTTACTTAGGGGCGAGCTCCTACGAGCAGTACTTC
v_call: TRBV13; clone_size: .; d_call: TRBD2; cdr3_length: 16; j_call: TRBJ2-1; cdr3_aa: CASSLRWTSDYNEQFF; cdr3_nt: TGTGCCAGCAGCTTACGTTGGACTAGCGACTACAATGAGCAGTTCTTC
v_call: TRBV5-1; clone_size: .; d_call: TRBD1; cdr3_length: 18; j_call: TRBJ2-2; cdr3_aa: CASSLVLGGRGNTGELFF; cdr3_nt: TGCGCCAGCAGCTTGGTTTTAGGGGGCAGGGGAAACACCGGGGAGCTGTTTTTT
v_call: TRBV2; clone_size: .; d_call: TRBD1; cdr3_length: 11; j_call: TRBJ2-7; cdr3_aa: CASSVAGQGSF; cdr3_nt: TGTGCCAGCAGTGTCGCGGGACAGGGGTCCTTC
v_call: TRBV21-1; clone_size: few; d_call: .; cdr3_length: 14; j_call: TRBJ1-6; cdr3_aa: CASRKGGYNSPLHF; cdr3_nt: TGTGCCAGCAGAAAAGGGGGTTATAATTCACCCCTCCACTTT
v_call: TRBV6-6; clone_size: .; d_call: .; cdr3_length: 11; j_call: TRBJ2-4; cdr3_aa: CASTAKNIQYF; cdr3_nt: TGTGCCAGCACGGCCAAAAACATTCAGTACTTC
v_call: TRBV6-6; clone_size: .; d_call: .; cdr3_length: 13; j_call: TRBJ1-1; cdr3_aa: CASKSRSNTEAFF; cdr3_nt: TGTGCCAGCAAGTCCAGGTCGAACACTGAAGCTTTCTTT
v_call: TRBV5-8; clone_size: .; d_call: .; cdr3_length: 15; j_call: TRBJ1-5; cdr3_aa: CASSRDAPSNQPQHF; cdr3_nt: TGTGCCAGCAGCCGGGACGCGCCTAGCAATCAGCCCCAGCATTTT
v_call: TRBV4-2; clone_size: .; d_call: TRBD1; cdr3_length: 17; j_call: TRBJ2-6; cdr3_aa: CASSHGTGISGANVLTF; cdr3_nt: TGTGCCAGCAGCCACGGGACAGGGATCTCTGGGGCCAACGTCCTGACTTTC
v_call: TRBV5-4; clone_size: .; d_call: .; cdr3_length: 15; j_call: TRBJ2-1; cdr3_aa: CASSLPPNRDNEQFF; cdr3_nt: TGTGCCAGCAGCTTGCCCCCGAACAGGGACAATGAGCAGTTCTTC
v_call: TRBV10-3; clone_size: .; d_call: .; cdr3_length: 13; j_call: TRBJ2-7; cdr3_aa: CAISARQAGEQYF; cdr3_nt: TGTGCCATCAGCGCCCGACAGGCTGGCGAGCAGTACTTC
v_call: TRBV2; clone_size: .; d_call: .; cdr3_length: 12; j_call: TRBJ2-5; cdr3_aa: CASTPSLETQYF; cdr3_nt: TGTGCCAGCACCCCGTCCTTGGAGACCCAGTACTTC
v_call: TRBV6-6; clone_size: .; d_call: .; cdr3_length: 12; j_call: TRBJ1-2; cdr3_aa: CASSYEGRGYTF; cdr3_nt: TGTGCCAGCAGTTATGAGGGGCGCGGCTACACCTTC
v_call: TRBV18; clone_size: once; d_call: TRBD1; cdr3_length: 17; j_call: TRBJ1-3; cdr3_aa: CASSRRTGIFSGNTIYF; cdr3_nt: TGTGCCAGCTCACGACGGACAGGGATATTCTCTGGAAACACCATATATTTT
v_call: TRBV5-1; clone_size: .; d_call: TRBD1; cdr3_length: 14; j_call: TRBJ2-5; cdr3_aa: CASSRTGEVETQYF; cdr3_nt: TGCGCCAGCAGCCGGACAGGGGAAGTGGAGACCCAGTACTTC
v_call: TRBV30; clone_size: .; d_call: .; cdr3_length: 14; j_call: TRBJ2-3; cdr3_aa: CAWTRAPSTDTQYF; cdr3_nt: TGTGCCTGGACTCGGGCCCCTAGCACAGATACGCAGTATTTT
v_call: TRBV6-1; clone_size: .; d_call: .; cdr3_length: 18; j_call: TRBJ1-2; cdr3_aa: CASSEASGRLRTNYGYTF; cdr3_nt: TGTGCCAGCAGTGAAGCGTCGGGGAGACTCCGAACTAACTATGGCTACACCTTC
v_call: TRBV15; clone_size: .; d_call: TRBD2; cdr3_length: 16; j_call: TRBJ2-7; cdr3_aa: CATSRELAVGSYEQYF; cdr3_nt: TGTGCCACCAGCAGAGAGCTAGCGGTCGGCTCCTACGAGCAGTACTTC
v_call: TRBV11-2; clone_size: .; d_call: .; cdr3_length: 14; j_call: TRBJ2-7; cdr3_aa: CASSLRRASYEQYF; cdr3_nt: TGTGCCAGCAGCTTGAGGAGGGCCTCCTACGAGCAGTACTTC
v_call: TRBV18; clone_size: .; d_call: .; cdr3_length: 16; j_call: TRBJ1-4; cdr3_aa: CASSLLDSQSGEKLFF; cdr3_nt: TGTGCCAGCTCACTCCTGGACAGCCAGTCTGGTGAAAAACTGTTTTTT
v_call: TRBV11-2; clone_size: .; d_call: .; cdr3_length: 15; j_call: TRBJ2-7; cdr3_aa: CASSLYSRPGYEQYF; cdr3_nt: TGTGCCAGCAGCTTATATAGCCGCCCTGGGTACGAGCAGTACTTC
v_call: TRBV19; clone_size: .; d_call: .; cdr3_length: 15; j_call: TRBJ1-3; cdr3_aa: CASSNQGGSGNTIYF; cdr3_nt: TGTGCCAGTAGTAATCAGGGCGGATCTGGAAACACCATATATTTT
v_call: TRBV7-2; clone_size: .; d_call: .; cdr3_length: 14; j_call: TRBJ2-7; cdr3_aa: CASSLSSGAYEQYF; cdr3_nt: TGTGCCAGCAGCCTAAGCTCCGGGGCCTACGAGCAGTACTTC
v_call: TRBV27; clone_size: .; d_call: .; cdr3_length: 13; j_call: TRBJ2-2; cdr3_aa: CASSLHNTGELFF; cdr3_nt: TGTGCCAGCAGTCTTCATAACACCGGGGAGCTGTTTTTT
v_call: TRBV5-4; clone_size: .; d_call: .; cdr3_length: 16; j_call: TRBJ2-2; cdr3_aa: CASSLNGGANTGELFF; cdr3_nt: TGTGCCAGCAGCTTGAATGGGGGTGCGAACACCGGGGAGCTGTTTTTT
v_call: TRBV11-3; clone_size: .; d_call: .; cdr3_length: 11; j_call: TRBJ2-1; cdr3_aa: CASSKSAEQFF; cdr3_nt: TGTGCCAGCAGCAAAAGCGCTGAGCAGTTCTTC
v_call: TRBV5-4; clone_size: once; d_call: .; cdr3_length: 15; j_call: TRBJ2-3; cdr3_aa: CASSSQSRGTDTQYF; cdr3_nt: TGTGCCAGCAGCTCCCAATCTAGGGGCACAGATACGCAGTATTTT
v_call: TRBV30; clone_size: .; d_call: .; cdr3_length: 15; j_call: TRBJ1-5; cdr3_aa: CAWSVGGSGNQPQHF; cdr3_nt: TGTGCCTGGAGTGTAGGGGGTTCTGGCAATCAGCCCCAGCATTTT
v_call: TRBV5-4; clone_size: .; d_call: .; cdr3_length: 16; j_call: TRBJ2-6; cdr3_aa: CASSLDPTSGANVLTF; cdr3_nt: TGTGCCAGCAGCTTGGACCCAACCTCTGGGGCCAACGTCCTGACTTTC
v_call: TRBV7-9; clone_size: few; d_call: TRBD1; cdr3_length: 15; j_call: TRBJ1-1; cdr3_aa: CASSLAGTGVIRAFF; cdr3_nt: TGTGCCAGCAGCCTAGCCGGGACAGGGGTAATTAGGGCTTTCTTT
v_call: TRBV5-4; clone_size: .; d_call: .; cdr3_length: 13; j_call: TRBJ1-1; cdr3_aa: CASTNRGGTEAFF; cdr3_nt: TGTGCCAGCACCAACCGCGGAGGCACTGAAGCTTTCTTT
v_call: TRBV9; clone_size: .; d_call: TRBD1; cdr3_length: 16; j_call: TRBJ1-6; cdr3_aa: CASSVSGQPLNSPLHF; cdr3_nt: TGTGCCAGCAGCGTATCGGGACAGCCACTCAATTCACCCCTCCACTTT
v_call: TRBV11-2; clone_size: .; d_call: .; cdr3_length: 13; j_call: TRBJ2-2; cdr3_aa: CASSLVNTGELFF; cdr3_nt: TGTGCCAGCAGCTTAGTGAACACCGGGGAGCTGTTTTTT
v_call: TRBV11-2; clone_size: once; d_call: .; cdr3_length: 14; j_call: TRBJ2-2; cdr3_aa: CASSLAWNTGELFF; cdr3_nt: TGTGCCAGCAGCTTAGCATGGAACACCGGGGAGCTGTTTTTT
v_call: TRBV5-4; clone_size: .; d_call: TRBD1; cdr3_length: 16; j_call: TRBJ2-7; cdr3_aa: CASSTGQGSRTYEQYF; cdr3_nt: TGTGCCAGCAGCACAGGACAGGGGAGTAGAACCTACGAGCAGTACTTC
v_call: TRBV15; clone_size: .; d_call: TRBD2; cdr3_length: 15; j_call: TRBJ2-5; cdr3_aa: CATSRGGLEEETQYF; cdr3_nt: TGTGCCACCAGCAGAGGGGGACTAGAGGAAGAGACCCAGTACTTC
v_call: TRBV29-1; clone_size: .; d_call: TRBD1; cdr3_length: 12; j_call: TRBJ2-7; cdr3_aa: CSVGGTAYEQYF; cdr3_nt: TGCAGCGTTGGGGGGACAGCCTACGAGCAGTACTTC
v_call: TRBV14; clone_size: .; d_call: .; cdr3_length: 14; j_call: TRBJ2-7; cdr3_aa: CASSQDLQSYEQYF; cdr3_nt: TGTGCCAGCAGCCAAGATTTACAGTCCTACGAGCAGTACTTC
v_call: TRBV5-1; clone_size: .; d_call: .; cdr3_length: 14; j_call: TRBJ2-7; cdr3_aa: CASKRGPEGYEQYF; cdr3_nt: TGCGCCAGCAAAAGGGGGCCGGAGGGGTACGAGCAGTACTTC
v_call: TRBV7-8; clone_size: .; d_call: TRBD2; cdr3_length: 16; j_call: TRBJ2-3; cdr3_aa: CASSPPTSGITDTQYF; cdr3_nt: TGTGCCAGCAGCCCCCCGACTAGCGGGATAACAGATACGCAGTATTTT
v_call: TRBV13; clone_size: .; d_call: .; cdr3_length: 14; j_call: TRBJ2-7; cdr3_aa: CASSLSATGYEQYF; cdr3_nt: TGTGCCAGCAGTCTTAGTGCTACTGGCTACGAGCAGTACTTC
v_call: TRBV5-4; clone_size: .; d_call: .; cdr3_length: 14; j_call: TRBJ2-1; cdr3_aa: CASSLDSSYNEQFF; cdr3_nt: TGTGCCAGCAGCTTGGACAGTTCCTACAATGAGCAGTTCTTC
v_call: TRBV29-1; clone_size: .; d_call: .; cdr3_length: 15; j_call: TRBJ1-2; cdr3_aa: CSALLPWTSNYGYTF; cdr3_nt: TGCAGCGCCCTGTTACCGTGGACAAGTAACTATGGCTACACCTTC
v_call: TRBV4-3; clone_size: .; d_call: .; cdr3_length: 14; j_call: TRBJ1-2; cdr3_aa: CASSQDRGGDGYTF; cdr3_nt: TGCGCCAGCAGCCAAGATCGGGGAGGGGATGGCTACACCTTC
v_call: TRBV14; clone_size: .; d_call: .; cdr3_length: 12; j_call: TRBJ1-1; cdr3_aa: CASSQYRSEAFF; cdr3_nt: TGTGCCAGCAGCCAATATCGGAGTGAAGCTTTCTTT
v_call: TRBV6-1; clone_size: .; d_call: TRBD2; cdr3_length: 15; j_call: TRBJ2-1; cdr3_aa: CASRLAGGFYNEQFF; cdr3_nt: TGTGCCAGCAGACTAGCGGGGGGATTCTACAATGAGCAGTTCTTC
v_call: TRBV6-1; clone_size: .; d_call: .; cdr3_length: 15; j_call: TRBJ2-5; cdr3_aa: CASSEGTGEGETQYF; cdr3_nt: TGTGCCAGCAGTGAAGGAACAGGAGAAGGAGAGACCCAGTACTTC
v_call: TRBV9; clone_size: once; d_call: TRBD2; cdr3_length: 16; j_call: TRBJ2-7; cdr3_aa: CASSVGARATSNEQYF; cdr3_nt: TGTGCCAGCAGCGTGGGAGCGAGGGCGACTAGCAACGAGCAGTACTTC
v_call: TRBV30; clone_size: .; d_call: TRBD1; cdr3_length: 13; j_call: TRBJ1-5; cdr3_aa: CAWSVGGDQPQHF; cdr3_nt: TGTGCCTGGAGTGTAGGGGGCGATCAGCCCCAGCATTTT
v_call: TRBV30; clone_size: few; d_call: TRBD1; cdr3_length: 14; j_call: TRBJ1-2; cdr3_aa: CAWSSGGTGVGYTF; cdr3_nt: TGTGCCTGGAGTAGCGGCGGGACAGGGGTAGGCTACACCTTC
v_call: TRBV27; clone_size: .; d_call: .; cdr3_length: 15; j_call: TRBJ2-2; cdr3_aa: CASSPILGDSGELFF; cdr3_nt: TGTGCCAGCAGTCCTATTCTCGGGGATTCCGGGGAGCTGTTTTTT
v_call: TRBV6-6; clone_size: .; d_call: .; cdr3_length: 12; j_call: TRBJ2-3; cdr3_aa: CASSYGPDTQYF; cdr3_nt: TGTGCCAGCAGTTACGGCCCAGATACGCAGTATTTT
v_call: TRBV9; clone_size: .; d_call: TRBD2; cdr3_length: 16; j_call: TRBJ2-5; cdr3_aa: CASSVAQGLAEETQYF; cdr3_nt: TGTGCCAGCAGCGTAGCTCAGGGACTAGCGGAAGAGACCCAGTACTTC
v_call: TRBV27; clone_size: .; d_call: .; cdr3_length: 13; j_call: TRBJ1-2; cdr3_aa: CASSWDGHYGYTF; cdr3_nt: TGTGCCAGCAGTTGGGACGGTCACTATGGCTACACCTTC
v_call: TRBV27; clone_size: .; d_call: .; cdr3_length: 16; j_call: TRBJ2-2; cdr3_aa: CASSLGGGGNTGELFF; cdr3_nt: TGTGCCAGCAGTTTAGGGGGGGGCGGGAACACCGGGGAGCTGTTTTTT
v_call: TRBV10-3; clone_size: .; d_call: .; cdr3_length: 15; j_call: TRBJ2-4; cdr3_aa: CAISDGGLAKNIQYF; cdr3_nt: TGTGCCATCAGTGATGGGGGACTAGCCAAAAACATTCAGTACTTC
v_call: TRBV9; clone_size: .; d_call: TRBD2; cdr3_length: 15; j_call: TRBJ2-1; cdr3_aa: CASSPQTSAPNEQFF; cdr3_nt: TGTGCCAGCAGCCCGCAGACTAGCGCGCCCAATGAGCAGTTCTTC
v_call: TRBV2; clone_size: .; d_call: .; cdr3_length: 13; j_call: TRBJ2-1; cdr3_aa: CASSLNRVNEQFF; cdr3_nt: TGTGCCAGCAGTCTGAACAGGGTCAATGAGCAGTTCTTC